This T cell receptor (beta chain) appears in the sequencing data of a study of Ad26.COV2.S vaccination and SARS-CoV-2 variants. The data were produced by immunoSEQ multiplex PCR, yet TCRdb's version contains in-frame clones alone and is incomplete. The sample yields about 390,000 clones, approximately 91% seen once. This CDR3 has 13 amino acids. Germline V CDR1 and CDR2: SGDLS, YYNGEE. V was clipped by 0 bases and J by 1 base, with 4 bases between them. Treatment here: roughly 19 received Ad26.COV2.S at low or high dose, single or two shots; several received placebo; per-sample allocation not given. Sampling occurred on day 63 after the first vaccine or placebo injection.

Material: peripheral blood, obtained in a trial of Ad26.COV2.S vaccine versus placebo. The source is a person between 18 and 65 years old who received the Ad26.COV2.S COVID-19 vaccine or a placebo. This chain connects TRBV9 to TRBJ1-2; D not certain. CDR3 region: CASSVEYNYGYTF. CDR3 nucleotide sequence: TGTGCCAGCAGCGTAGAATATAACTATGGCTACACCTTC.